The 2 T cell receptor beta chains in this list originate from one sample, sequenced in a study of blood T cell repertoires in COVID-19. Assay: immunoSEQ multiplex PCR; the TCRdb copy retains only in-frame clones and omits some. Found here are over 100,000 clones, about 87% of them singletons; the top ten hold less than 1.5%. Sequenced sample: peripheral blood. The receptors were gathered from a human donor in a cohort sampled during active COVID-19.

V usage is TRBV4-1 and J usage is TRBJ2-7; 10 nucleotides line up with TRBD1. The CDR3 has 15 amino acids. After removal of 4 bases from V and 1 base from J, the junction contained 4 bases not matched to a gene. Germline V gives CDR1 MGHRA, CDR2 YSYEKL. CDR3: CASSPRDRGSYEQYF. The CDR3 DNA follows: TGCGCCAGCAGCCCCCGGGACAGGGGTTCCTACGAGCAGTACTTC.

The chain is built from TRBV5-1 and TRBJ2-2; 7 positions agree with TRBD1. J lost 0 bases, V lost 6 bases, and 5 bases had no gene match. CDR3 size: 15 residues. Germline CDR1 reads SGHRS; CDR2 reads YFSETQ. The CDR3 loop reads CASTATGPNTGELFF. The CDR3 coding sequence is TGCGCCAGCACAGCGACAGGGCCGAACACCGGGGAGCTGTTTTTT. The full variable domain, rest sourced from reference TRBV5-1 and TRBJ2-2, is KAGVTQTPRYLIKTRGQQVTLSCSPISGHRSVSWYQQTPGQGLQFLFEYFSETQRNKGNFPGRFSGRQFSNSRSEMNVSTLELGDSALYLCASTATGPNTGELFFGEGSRLTVL.